The clone carrying this T cell receptor (beta chain) was detected a few times. Its antigen is as yet unknown. This entry comes from a study of CD8 T cells in ankylosing spondylitis. Study-level points and caveats: Peripheral blood held disease-linked clones only at relatively low frequency, and these were CD8+.

With molecular barcodes, quantitative 5'-RACE was used to make the TCR beta libraries. TCRdb called the 5' RACE reads again in MiXCR, with one record for every CDR3 protein. The repertoire holds 150,000 to 200,000 distinct CDR3 sequences, with over 10% as singletons. The V gene lost 2 bases and the J gene lost 4 bases, with 14 bases spanning the gap. Germline V gene lookup returns CDR1 SGHTA and CDR2 FQGNSA. The CDR3 contains 15 residues. The V gene is TRBV7-2, the J gene TRBJ1-1, with a possible D match to TRBD1 (5 bases). The source of this sequence is a female donor with ankylosing spondylitis or in good health (not recorded which). The sample was blood, either unsorted or a sorted T cell fraction (not recorded which). The CDR3 protein is CASSLIFRGGTEAFF. The CDR3 DNA sequence: TGTGCCAGCAGCTTAATCTTTCGGGGGGGCACTGAAGCTTTCTTT.